This T cell receptor (beta chain) was sequenced during a study of blood T cells in healthy people across ages. The germline V gene encodes CDR1 MDHEN and CDR2 SYDVKM. This CDR3 has 11 residues. Trimming removed 6 bases at V and 8 bases at J, with 10 bases between. The use of a sample-barcoded 5' primer and a J-beta primer mix characterized a second PCR of roughly 7 to 11 cycles. TCRdb re-analysed the 5' RACE reads in MiXCR, keeping a single row per CDR3 protein. Counted here are around 1,900,000 distinct CDR3 sequences, 35% to 50% occurring once; the ten biggest clones make up about 21%. This clonotype was picked up many times.

The sequence derives from a human donor in good health. The sequenced sample consisted of blood. V usage is TRBV28 and J usage is TRBJ1-2; D might be TRBD1 (5 bases). The CDR3 DNA reads TGTGCCAGCAGCCCTCAGGGAGGCTACACCTTC. Residues: CASSPQGGYTF.